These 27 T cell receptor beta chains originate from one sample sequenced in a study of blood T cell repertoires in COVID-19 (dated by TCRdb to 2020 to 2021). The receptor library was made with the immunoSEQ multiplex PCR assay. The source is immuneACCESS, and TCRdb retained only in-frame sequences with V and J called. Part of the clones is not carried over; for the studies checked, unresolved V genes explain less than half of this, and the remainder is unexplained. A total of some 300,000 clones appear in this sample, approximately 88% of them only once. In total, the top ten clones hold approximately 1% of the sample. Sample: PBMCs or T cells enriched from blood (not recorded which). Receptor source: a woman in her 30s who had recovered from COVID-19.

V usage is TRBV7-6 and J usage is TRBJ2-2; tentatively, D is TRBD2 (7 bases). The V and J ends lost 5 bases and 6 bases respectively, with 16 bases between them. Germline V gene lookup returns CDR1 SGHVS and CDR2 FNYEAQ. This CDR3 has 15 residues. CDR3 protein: CASSLGGPGAGELFF. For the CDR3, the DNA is TGTGCCAGCAGCCTCGGGGGGCCCGGGGCCGGGGAGCTGTTTTTT.

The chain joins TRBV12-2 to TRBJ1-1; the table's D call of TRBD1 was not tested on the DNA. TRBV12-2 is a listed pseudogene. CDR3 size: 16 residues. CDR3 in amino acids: CASRSPWVQGTTEAFF. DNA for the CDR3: TGTGCAAGTCGCTCCCCGTGGGTGCAGGGGACGACTGAAGCTTTCTTT.

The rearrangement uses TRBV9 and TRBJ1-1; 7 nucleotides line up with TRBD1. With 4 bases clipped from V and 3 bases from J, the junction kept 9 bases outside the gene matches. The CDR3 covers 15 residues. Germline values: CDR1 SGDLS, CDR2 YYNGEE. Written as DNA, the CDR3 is TGTGCCAGCAGCCCGACAGGGATTTTTCACACTGAAGCTTTCTTT. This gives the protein CASSPTGIFHTEAFF.

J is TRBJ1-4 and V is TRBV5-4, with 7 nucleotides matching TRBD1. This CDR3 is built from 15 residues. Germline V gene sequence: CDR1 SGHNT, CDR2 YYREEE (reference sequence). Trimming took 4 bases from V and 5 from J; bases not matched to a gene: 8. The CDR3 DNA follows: TGTGCCAGCAGCCATACAGGGGCGCGCAATGAAAAACTGTTTTTT. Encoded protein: CASSHTGARNEKLFF.

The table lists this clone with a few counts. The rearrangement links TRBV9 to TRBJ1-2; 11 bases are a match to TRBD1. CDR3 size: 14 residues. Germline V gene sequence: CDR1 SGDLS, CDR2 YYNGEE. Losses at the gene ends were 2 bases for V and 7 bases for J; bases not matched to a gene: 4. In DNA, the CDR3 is TGTGCCAGCAGCGTGGGGACAGGGGGACGTGGCTACACCTTC. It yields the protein CASSVGTGGRGYTF.

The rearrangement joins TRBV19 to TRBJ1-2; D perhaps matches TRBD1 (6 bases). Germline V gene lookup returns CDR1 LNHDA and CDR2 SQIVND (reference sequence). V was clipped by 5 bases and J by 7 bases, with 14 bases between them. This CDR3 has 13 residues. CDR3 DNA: TGTGCCAGTAGTGTAAATAACAGGGTTGGCTACACCTTC. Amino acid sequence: CASSVNNRVGYTF.

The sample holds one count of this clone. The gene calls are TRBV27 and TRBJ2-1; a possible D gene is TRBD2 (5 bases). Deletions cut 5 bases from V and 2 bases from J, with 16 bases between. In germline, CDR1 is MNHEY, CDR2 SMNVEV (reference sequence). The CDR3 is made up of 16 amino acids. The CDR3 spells CASSPSLGDTYNEQFF. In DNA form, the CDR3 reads TGTGCCAGCAGTCCCTCATTGGGAGACACCTACAATGAGCAGTTCTTC.

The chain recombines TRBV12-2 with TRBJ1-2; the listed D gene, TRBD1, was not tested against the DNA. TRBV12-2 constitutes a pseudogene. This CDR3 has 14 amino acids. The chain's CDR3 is CASPRSQGNYGYTF. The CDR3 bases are TGTGCAAGCCCAAGGTCTCAGGGTAACTATGGCTACACCTTC.

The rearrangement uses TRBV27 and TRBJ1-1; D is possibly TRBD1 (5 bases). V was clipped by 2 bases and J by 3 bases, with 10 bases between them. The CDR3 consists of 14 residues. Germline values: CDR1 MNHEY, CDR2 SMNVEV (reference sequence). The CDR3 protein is CASSLKGWDTEAFF. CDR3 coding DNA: TGTGCCAGCAGTTTAAAGGGGTGGGACACTGAAGCTTTCTTT.

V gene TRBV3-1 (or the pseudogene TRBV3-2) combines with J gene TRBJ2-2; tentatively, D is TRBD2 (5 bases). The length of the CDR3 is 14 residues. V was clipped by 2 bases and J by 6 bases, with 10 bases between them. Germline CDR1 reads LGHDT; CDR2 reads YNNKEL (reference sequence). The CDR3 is CASSQLSSSGELFF. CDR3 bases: TGTGCCAGCAGCCAACTGTCTAGCTCCGGGGAGCTGTTTTTT.

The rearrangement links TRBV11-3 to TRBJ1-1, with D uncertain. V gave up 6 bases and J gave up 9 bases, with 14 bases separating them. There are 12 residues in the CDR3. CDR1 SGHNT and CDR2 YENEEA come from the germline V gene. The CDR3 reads CASSLDGQQAFF. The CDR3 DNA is TGTGCCAGCAGTCTTGATGGGCAACAAGCTTTCTTT.

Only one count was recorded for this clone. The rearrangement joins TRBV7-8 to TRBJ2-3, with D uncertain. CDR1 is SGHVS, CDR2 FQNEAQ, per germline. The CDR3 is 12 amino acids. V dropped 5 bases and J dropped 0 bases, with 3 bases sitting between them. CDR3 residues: CASSPSTDTQYF. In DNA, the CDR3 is TGTGCCAGCAGCCCTAGCACAGATACGCAGTATTTT.

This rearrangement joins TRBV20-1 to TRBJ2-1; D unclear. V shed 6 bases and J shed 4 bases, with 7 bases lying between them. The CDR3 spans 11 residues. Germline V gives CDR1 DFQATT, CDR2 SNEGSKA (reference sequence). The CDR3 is CSARPYNEQFF. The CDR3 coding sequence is TGCAGTGCAAGACCGTACAATGAGCAGTTCTTC.

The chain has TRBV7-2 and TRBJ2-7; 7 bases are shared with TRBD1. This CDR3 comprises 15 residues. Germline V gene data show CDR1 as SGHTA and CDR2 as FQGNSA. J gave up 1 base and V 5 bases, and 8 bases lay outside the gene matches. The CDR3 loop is CASSPDRVLSYEQYF. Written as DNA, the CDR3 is TGTGCCAGCAGCCCAGACAGGGTGCTATCCTACGAGCAGTACTTC.

CDR3 in DNA: TGTGCCAGCTCCGCGGCCCGGGGGGAGACCCAGTACTTC. Translation: CASSAARGETQYF. V usage is TRBV18 and J usage is TRBJ2-5; tentatively, D is TRBD2 (6 bases). The ends were cut back, 6 bases at V and 5 bases at J, with 13 bases in the middle. The CDR3 contains 13 residues. Germline CDR1 reads KGHSH; CDR2 reads LQKENI.

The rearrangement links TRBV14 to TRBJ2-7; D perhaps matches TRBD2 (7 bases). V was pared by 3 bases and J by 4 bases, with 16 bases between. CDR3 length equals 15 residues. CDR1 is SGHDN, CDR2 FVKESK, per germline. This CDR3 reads CASSQGRGPAYEQYF. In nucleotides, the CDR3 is TGTGCCAGCAGCCAGGGGCGGGGGCCCGCTTACGAGCAGTACTTC.

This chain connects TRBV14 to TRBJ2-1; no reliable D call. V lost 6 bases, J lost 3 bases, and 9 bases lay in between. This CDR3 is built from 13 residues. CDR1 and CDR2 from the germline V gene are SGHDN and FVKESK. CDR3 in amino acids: CASSLSYYNEQFF. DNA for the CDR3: TGTGCCAGCAGTCTAAGTTACTACAATGAGCAGTTCTTC.

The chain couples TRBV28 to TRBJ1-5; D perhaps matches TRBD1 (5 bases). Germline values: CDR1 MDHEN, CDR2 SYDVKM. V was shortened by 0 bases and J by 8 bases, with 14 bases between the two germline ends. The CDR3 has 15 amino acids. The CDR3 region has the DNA TGTGCCAGCAGTTTATGGGGGGGTAGCGGGGAGCCCCAGCATTTT. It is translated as CASSLWGGSGEPQHF.

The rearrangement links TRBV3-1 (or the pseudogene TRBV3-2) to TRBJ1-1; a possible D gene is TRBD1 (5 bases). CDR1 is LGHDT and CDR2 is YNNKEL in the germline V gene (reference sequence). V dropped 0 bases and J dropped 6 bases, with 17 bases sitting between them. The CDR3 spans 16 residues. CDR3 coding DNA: TGTGCCAGCAGCCAAGACGGCAGTCGGGGGTGGGCTGAAGCTTTCTTT. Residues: CASSQDGSRGWAEAFF.

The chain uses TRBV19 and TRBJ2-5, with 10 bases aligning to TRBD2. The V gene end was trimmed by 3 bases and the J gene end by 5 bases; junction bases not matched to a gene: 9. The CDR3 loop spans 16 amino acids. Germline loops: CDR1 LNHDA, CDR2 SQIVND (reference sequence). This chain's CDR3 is CASSMAIAGGSETQYF. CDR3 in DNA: TGTGCCAGTAGTATGGCGATAGCGGGAGGAAGCGAGACCCAGTACTTC.

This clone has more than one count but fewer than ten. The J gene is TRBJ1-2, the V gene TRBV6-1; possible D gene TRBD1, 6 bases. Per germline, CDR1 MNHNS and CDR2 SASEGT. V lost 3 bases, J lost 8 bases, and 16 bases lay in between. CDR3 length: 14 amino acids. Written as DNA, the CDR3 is TGTGCCAGCAGTGATCTTGGTCCTGGGGGCGGCTACACCTTC. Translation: CASSDLGPGGGYTF.

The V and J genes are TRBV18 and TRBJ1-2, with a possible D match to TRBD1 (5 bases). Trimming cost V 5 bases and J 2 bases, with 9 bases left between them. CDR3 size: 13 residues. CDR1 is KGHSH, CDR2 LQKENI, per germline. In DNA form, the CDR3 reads TGTGCCAGCTCAACGACAGCGAACTATGGCTACACCTTC. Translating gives CASSTTANYGYTF.

CDR3 residues: CATSDSKSAVSSYEQYF. The CDR3 DNA sequence: TGTGCCACCAGTGATTCTAAGAGCGCCGTCTCCTCCTACGAGCAGTACTTC. The rearrangement uses TRBV24-1 and TRBJ2-7; no clear D. This CDR3 comprises 17 residues. V lost 2 bases and J lost 0, with 16 bases in between. CDR1 and CDR2 from the germline V gene are KGHDR and SFDVKD.

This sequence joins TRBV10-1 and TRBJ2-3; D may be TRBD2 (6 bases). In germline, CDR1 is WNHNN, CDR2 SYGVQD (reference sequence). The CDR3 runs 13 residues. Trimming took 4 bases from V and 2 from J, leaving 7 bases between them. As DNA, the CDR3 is TGCGCCAGCAGTGGCGGGGCCACAGATACGCAGTATTTT. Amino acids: CASSGGATDTQYF.

CDR3 amino acids: CASRGQPNTGELFF. The CDR3 DNA sequence: TGTGCCAGCCGGGGACAGCCGAACACCGGGGAGCTGTTTTTT. The chain recombines TRBV6-5 with TRBJ2-2, with 7 bases lining up with TRBD1. V shed 8 bases, J shed 0 bases, and the junction held 3 bases outside the gene matches. CDR1 MNHEY and CDR2 SVGAGI come from the germline V gene. This CDR3 is built from 14 residues.

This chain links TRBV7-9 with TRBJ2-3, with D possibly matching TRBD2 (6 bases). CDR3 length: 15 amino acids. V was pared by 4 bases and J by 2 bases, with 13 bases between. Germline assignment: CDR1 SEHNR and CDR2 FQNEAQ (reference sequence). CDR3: CASSSGGGLTDTQYF. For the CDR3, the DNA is TGTGCCAGCAGCTCCGGGGGAGGCCTCACAGATACGCAGTATTTT.

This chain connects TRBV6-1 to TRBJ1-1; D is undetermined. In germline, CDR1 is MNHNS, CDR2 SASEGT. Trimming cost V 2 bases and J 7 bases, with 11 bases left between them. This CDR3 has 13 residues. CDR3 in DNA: TGTGCCAGCAGTGAAACGGGAAAGGTTGAAGCTTTCTTT. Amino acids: CASSETGKVEAFF.